This TCR beta chain was captured in a study of T-cell reconstitution after alpha-beta-depleted transplantation in children. Findings and caveats of the study: Roughly two months post-transplant, alpha-beta T cells reportedly originated from several hundred graft clones that had expanded. At the one-year point after transplant, T-cell counts and TCRbeta diversity were found to come mostly from T cells that had been newly produced. Some patients showed high day-60 TCRbeta diversity, which derived from surviving recipient T cells and thymic progenitors.

Unique molecular identifiers were used to barcode this TCRbeta library. Using its own MiXCR run on the PCR reads, TCRdb lists one record per CDR3 protein. The repertoire holds hundreds of thousands of distinct CDR3 sequences, around 15% seen once, with roughly 29% in the top ten. V trimming: 6 bases; J trimming: 4 bases; junction bases outside the gene matches: 6. From germline, CDR1 is SNHLY and CDR2 FYNNEI. This CDR3 spans 15 amino acids. Worth noting for this clonotype: The antigen remains undetermined.

Specimen: PBMCs, mostly from graft donor cells, collected 360 days after TCRalphabeta/CD19-depleted stem cell transplant. This TCR was recovered from a boy in the first two years of life who had a stem cell transplant for Wiskott-Aldrich syndrome, so the T cells may come from the graft donor. The chain has TRBV2 and TRBJ2-1; TRBD2 matches at 10 bases. CDR3 loop: CASRPTSGAYNEQFF. Written as DNA, the CDR3 is TGTGCCAGCAGACCCACTAGCGGGGCATACAATGAGCAGTTCTTC.